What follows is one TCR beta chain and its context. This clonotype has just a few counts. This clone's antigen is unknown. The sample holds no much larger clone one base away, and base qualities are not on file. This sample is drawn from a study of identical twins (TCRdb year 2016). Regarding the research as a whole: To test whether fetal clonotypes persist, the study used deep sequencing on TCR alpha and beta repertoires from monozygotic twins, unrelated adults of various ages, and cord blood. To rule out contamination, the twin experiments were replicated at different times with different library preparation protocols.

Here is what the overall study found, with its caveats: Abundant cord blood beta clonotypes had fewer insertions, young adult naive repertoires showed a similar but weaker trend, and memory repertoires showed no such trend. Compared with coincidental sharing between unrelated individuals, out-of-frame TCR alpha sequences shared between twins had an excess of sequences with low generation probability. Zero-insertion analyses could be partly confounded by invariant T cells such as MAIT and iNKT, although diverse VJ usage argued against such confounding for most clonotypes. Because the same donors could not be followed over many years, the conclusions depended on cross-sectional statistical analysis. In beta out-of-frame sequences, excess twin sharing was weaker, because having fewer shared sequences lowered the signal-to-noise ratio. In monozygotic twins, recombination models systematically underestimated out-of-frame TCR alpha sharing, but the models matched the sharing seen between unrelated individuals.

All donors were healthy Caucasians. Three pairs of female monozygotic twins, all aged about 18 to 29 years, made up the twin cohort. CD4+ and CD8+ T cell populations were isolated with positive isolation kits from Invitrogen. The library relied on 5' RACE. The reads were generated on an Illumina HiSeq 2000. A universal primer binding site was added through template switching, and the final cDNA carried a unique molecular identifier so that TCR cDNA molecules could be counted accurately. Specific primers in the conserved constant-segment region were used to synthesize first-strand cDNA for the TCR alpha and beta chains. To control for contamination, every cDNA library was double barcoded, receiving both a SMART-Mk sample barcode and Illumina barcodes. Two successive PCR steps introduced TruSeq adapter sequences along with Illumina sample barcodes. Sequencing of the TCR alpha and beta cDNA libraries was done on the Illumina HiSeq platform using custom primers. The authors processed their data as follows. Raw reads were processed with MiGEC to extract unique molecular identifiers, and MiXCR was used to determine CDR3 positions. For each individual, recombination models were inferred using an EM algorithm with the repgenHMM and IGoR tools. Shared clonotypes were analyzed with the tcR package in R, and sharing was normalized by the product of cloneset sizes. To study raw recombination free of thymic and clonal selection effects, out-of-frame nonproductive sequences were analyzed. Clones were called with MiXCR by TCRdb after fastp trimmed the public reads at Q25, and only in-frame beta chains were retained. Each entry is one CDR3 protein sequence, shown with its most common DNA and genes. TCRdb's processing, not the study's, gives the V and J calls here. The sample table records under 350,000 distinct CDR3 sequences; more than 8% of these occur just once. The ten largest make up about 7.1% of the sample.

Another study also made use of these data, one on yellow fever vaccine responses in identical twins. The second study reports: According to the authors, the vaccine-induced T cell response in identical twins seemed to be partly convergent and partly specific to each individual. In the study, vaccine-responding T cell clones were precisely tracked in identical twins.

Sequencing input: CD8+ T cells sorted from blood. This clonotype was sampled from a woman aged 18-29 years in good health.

CDR3 reads: CASSTSPTGTIYHRELFF. The DNA reads as follows: TGTGCCAGCAGCACTTCCCCCACAGGAACGATTTATCACCGGGAGCTGTTTTTT. The sequence links TRBV12-3 or TRBV12-4 to TRBJ2-2, with TRBD1 tentatively as D gene (5 bases match). From the cysteine through the phenylalanine, the CDR3 covers 18 amino acids. The DNA shown is the 54-base CDR3, in frame from base 1. V gives up 6 bases and J gives up 9 bases, and the segment between their germline ends measures 29 bases.